The 4 T cell receptor beta chains below come from one sample, sequenced in a study of spatial heterogeneity in lung cancer. TCRdb recomputed calls from the 5' RACE reads with MiXCR, one row per CDR3 protein. The sample records more than 95,000 distinct CDR3 sequences, 9% to 15% being singletons. Time point: blood at routine non-recurrence follow-up after resection. Tumor, nontumor lung or frozen PBMC supplied whole RNA, sequenced without sorting. Material: PBMCs, obtained at follow-up. The receptors here all came from a male donor with early-stage non-small cell lung cancer.

The sample holds many counts of this clonotype. The V gene is TRBV9, the J gene TRBJ1-5, with 10 positions matching TRBD1. V shed 0 bases, J shed 6 bases, and the junction held 3 bases outside the gene matches. This CDR3 spans 15 amino acids. From germline, CDR1 is SGDLS and CDR2 YYNGEE. The CDR3 nucleotides read TGTGCCAGCAGCGTAGGACAGGGGGCGGTTCAGCCCCAGCATTTT. Protein sequence: CASSVGQGAVQPQHF.

The chain has TRBV10-3 and TRBJ1-6; tentatively, D is TRBD1 (5 bases). There are 16 residues in the CDR3. Trimming cost V 3 bases and J 2 bases, with 11 bases left between them. The germline gives CDR1 ENHRY, CDR2 SYGVKD. The CDR3 sequence: CAISEGVYTYNSPLHF. As DNA, the CDR3 is TGTGCCATCAGTGAAGGGGTATACACCTATAATTCACCCCTCCACTTT.

The sample holds many counts of this clonotype. The chain has TRBV20-1 and TRBJ2-1, with TRBD2 matching 10 bases. CDR1 DFQATT and CDR2 SNEGSKA come from the germline V gene (reference sequence). J gave up 5 bases and V 4 bases, and 5 bases lay outside the gene matches. The CDR3 consists of 14 residues. DNA for the CDR3: TGCAGTGCTACTCTAGCGGGAGCCAACAATGAGCAGTTCTTC. It translates to CSATLAGANNEQFF.

The genes are TRBV7-2 and TRBJ2-3, with 7 bases aligning to TRBD1. V shed 3 bases, J shed 2 bases, and the junction held 11 bases outside the gene matches. Germline V gene data show CDR1 as SGHTA and CDR2 as FQGNSA. The CDR3 has 17 amino acids. CDR3 DNA: TGTGCCAGCAGCTTCGTCGTCCGGACAGGACCCACAGATACGCAGTATTTT. As protein: CASSFVVRTGPTDTQYF.